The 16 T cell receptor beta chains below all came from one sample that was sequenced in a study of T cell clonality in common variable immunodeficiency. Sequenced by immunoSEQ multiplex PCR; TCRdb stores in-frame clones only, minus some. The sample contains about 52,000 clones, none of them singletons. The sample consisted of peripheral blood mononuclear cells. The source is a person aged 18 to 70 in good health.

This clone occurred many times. The CDR3 region is CATGGTLDEQYF. Incomplete CDR3 DNA: TGTGCCACCGGTGGGACACTTGACGAG. This chain uses TRBV2 with TRBJ2-7; possibly TRBD1 for D (6 bases). The read stops 3 residues short of the end of the CDR3; the missing end is completed from the germline J gene. Germline CDR1 SNHLY, CDR2 FYNNEI. Trimming removed 10 bases from V and 5 bases from J, with 15 bases in between. The CDR3 is 12 residues long.

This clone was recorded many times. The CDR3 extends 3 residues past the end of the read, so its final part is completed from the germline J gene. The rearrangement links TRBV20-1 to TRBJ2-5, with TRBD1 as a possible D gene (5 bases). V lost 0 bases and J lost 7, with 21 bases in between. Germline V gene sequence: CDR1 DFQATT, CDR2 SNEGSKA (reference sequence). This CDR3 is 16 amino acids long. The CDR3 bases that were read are TGCAGTGCTAGAGATGCCAGGGTGGGTGCAACAGGGACC. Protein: CSARDARVGATGT. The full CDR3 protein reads CSARDARVGATGTQYF.

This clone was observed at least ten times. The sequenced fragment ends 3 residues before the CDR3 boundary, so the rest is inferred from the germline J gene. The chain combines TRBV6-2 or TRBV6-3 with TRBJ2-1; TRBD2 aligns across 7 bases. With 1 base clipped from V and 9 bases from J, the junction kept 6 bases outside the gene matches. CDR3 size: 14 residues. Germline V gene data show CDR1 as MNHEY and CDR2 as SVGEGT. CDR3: CASSYYGLEGEQFF. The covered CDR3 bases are TGTGCCAGCAGTTACTATGGACTAGAAGGTGAG.

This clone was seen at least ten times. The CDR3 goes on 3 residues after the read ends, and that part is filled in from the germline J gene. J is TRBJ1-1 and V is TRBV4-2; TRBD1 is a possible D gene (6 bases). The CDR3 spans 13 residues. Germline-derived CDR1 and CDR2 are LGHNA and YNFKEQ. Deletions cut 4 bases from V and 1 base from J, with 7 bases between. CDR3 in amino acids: CASSRTANTEAFF. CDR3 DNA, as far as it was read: TGTGCCAGCAGCCGGACAGCGAACACTGAA.

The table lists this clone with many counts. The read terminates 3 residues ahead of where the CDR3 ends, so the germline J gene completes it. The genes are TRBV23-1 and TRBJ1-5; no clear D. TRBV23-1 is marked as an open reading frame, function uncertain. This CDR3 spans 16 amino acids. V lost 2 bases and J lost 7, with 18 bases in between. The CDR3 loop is CASSQRLSRVGQPQHF. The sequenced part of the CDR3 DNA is TGCGCCAGCAGTCAACGCTTATCTCGGGTCGGACAGCCC.

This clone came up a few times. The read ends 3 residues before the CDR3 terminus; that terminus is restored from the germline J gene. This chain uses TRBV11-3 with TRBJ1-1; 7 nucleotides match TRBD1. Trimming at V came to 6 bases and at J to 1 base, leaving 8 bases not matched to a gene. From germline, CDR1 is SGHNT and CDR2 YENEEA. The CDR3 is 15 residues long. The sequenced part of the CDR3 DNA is TGTGCCAGCAGTACAGGGGACCCAGAGAACACTGAA. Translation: CASSTGDPENTE. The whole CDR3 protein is CASSTGDPENTEAFF.

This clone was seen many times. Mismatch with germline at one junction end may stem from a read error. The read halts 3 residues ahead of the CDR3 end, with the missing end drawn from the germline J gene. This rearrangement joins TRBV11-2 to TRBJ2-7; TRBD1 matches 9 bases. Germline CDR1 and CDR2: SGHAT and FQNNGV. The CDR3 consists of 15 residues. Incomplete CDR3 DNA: TGTGCTAGCAGCTTAGGACAGGGGATGACCTACGAG. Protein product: CASSLGQGMTYE. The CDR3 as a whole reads CASSLGQGMTYEQYF.

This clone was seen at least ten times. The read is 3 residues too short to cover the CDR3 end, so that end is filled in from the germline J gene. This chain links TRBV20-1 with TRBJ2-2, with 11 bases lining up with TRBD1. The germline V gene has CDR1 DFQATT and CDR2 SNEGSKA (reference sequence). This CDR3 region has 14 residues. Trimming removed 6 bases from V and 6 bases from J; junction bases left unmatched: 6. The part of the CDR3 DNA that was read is TGCAGTGCCGCCGGACAGGGGGCATCCGGGGAG. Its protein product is CSAAGQGASGE. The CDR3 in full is CSAAGQGASGELFF.

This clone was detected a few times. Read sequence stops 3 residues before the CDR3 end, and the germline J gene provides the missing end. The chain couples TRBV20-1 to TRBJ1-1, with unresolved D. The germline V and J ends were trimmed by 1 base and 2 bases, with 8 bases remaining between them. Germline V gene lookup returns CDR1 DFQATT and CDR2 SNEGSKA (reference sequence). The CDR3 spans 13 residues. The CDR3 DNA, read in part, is TGCAGTGCTAGAGTCAGAAGAAACACTGAA. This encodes CSARVRRNTE. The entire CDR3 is CSARVRRNTEAFF.

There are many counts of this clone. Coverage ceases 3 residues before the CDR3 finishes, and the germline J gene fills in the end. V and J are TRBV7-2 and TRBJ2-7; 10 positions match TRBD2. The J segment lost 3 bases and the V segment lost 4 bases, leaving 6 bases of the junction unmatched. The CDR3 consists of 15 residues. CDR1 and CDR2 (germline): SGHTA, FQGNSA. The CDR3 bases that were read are TGTGCCAGCAGCTCGCCTAGCGGGGGAAACTACGAG. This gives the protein CASSSPSGGNYE. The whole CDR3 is CASSSPSGGNYEQYF.

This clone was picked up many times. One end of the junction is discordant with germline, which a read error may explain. CDR3 residues: CASSQDVTGTDTQYF. The part of the CDR3 DNA that was read is TGCGCCAGCAGCCAAGACGTAACGGGGACAGATACG. The J gene is TRBJ2-3, the V gene TRBV4-2, with a possible D match to TRBD2 (5 bases). From the germline J gene comes the end of the CDR3, since the read stops 3 residues before it. Looked up from germline, CDR1 is LGHNA and CDR2 is YNFKEQ. This CDR3 contains 15 residues.

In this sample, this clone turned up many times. The DNA read from the CDR3 is TGCAGTGCTACTAGCGGGGTTAGTGAG. It is translated as CSATSGVSE. The complete CDR3 sequence is CSATSGVSEQFF. The chain is built from TRBV20-1 and TRBJ2-1; 9 positions match TRBD2. The read ends 3 residues shy of where the CDR3 ends; the end is completed using the germline J gene. The junction had 4 bases not matched to a gene; V was cut back by 4 bases and J by 9 bases. The CDR3 spans 12 residues. Germline assignment: CDR1 DFQATT and CDR2 SNEGSKA (reference sequence).

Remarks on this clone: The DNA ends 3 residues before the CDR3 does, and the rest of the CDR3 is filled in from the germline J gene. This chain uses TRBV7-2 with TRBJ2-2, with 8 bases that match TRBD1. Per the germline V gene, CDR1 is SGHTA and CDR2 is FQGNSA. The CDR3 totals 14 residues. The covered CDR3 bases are TGTGCCAGCAGCTTACAGGGGGCGGATTCACCG. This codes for CASSLQGADSP. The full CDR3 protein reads CASSLQGADSPLFF.

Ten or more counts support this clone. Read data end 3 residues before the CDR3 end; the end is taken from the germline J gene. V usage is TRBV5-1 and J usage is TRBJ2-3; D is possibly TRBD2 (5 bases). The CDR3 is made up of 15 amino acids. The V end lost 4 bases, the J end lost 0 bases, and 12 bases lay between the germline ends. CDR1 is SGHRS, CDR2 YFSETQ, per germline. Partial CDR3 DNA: TGCGCCAGCAGCCCCCATCGGGGTAGCACAGATACG. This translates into CASSPHRGSTDT. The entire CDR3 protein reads CASSPHRGSTDTQYF. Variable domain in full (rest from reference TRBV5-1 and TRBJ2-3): KAGVTQTPRYLIKTRGQQVTLSCSPISGHRSVSWYQQTPGQGLQFLFEYFSETQRNKGNFPGRFSGRQFSNSRSEMNVSTLELGDSALYLCASSPHRGSTDTQYFGPGTRLTVL.

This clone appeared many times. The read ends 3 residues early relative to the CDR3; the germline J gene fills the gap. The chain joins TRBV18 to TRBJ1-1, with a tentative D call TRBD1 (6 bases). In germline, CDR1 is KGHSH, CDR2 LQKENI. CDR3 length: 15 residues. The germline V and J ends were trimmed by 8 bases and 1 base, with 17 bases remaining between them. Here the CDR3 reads CASTLVVGANTEAFF. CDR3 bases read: TGTGCCAGCACATTAGTGGTGGGGGCGAACACTGAA.

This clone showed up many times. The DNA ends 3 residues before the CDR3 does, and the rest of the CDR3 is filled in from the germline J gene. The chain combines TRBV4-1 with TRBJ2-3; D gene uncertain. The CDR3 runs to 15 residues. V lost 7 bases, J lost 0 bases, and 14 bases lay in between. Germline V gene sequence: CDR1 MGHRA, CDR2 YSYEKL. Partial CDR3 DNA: TGCGCCAGCAACCCCTCCGCGACTAGCACAGATACG. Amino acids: CASNPSATSTDT. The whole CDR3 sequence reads CASNPSATSTDTQYF.